This is a list of T cell receptor beta chains from one sample in a study of CD8 T cells in Susac syndrome. Via MiXCR, TCRdb re-called the immunoSEQ multiplex PCR reads, giving one row per CDR3 protein. In the table there are some 120,000 distinct CDR3 sequences, about 93% of which are singletons. Sequenced input: CD4+ T cells from PBMCs. These receptors originate from a human donor in good health. The CDR3 runs from the conserved cysteine through the conserved F or W. D genes are given only for firm matches. Not all rows give a size; the values are once, few, many and, for expanded clones, a class.

clone_size: -
j_call: TRBJ2-3
v_call: TRBV29-1
d_call: -
cdr3_aa: CSSVGLHSPDTQYF
cdr3_nt: TGCAGCAGTGTAGGGCTCCACTCCCCAGATACGCAGTATTTT

clone_size: -
j_call: TRBJ2-7
v_call: TRBV29-1
d_call: -
cdr3_aa: CSVTRGGEQYF
cdr3_nt: TGCAGCGTGACGAGGGGCGGCGAGCAGTACTTC

clone_size: -
j_call: TRBJ1-5
v_call: TRBV6-2/TRBV6-3
d_call: -
cdr3_aa: CALGGPGKVQPQHF
cdr3_nt: TGTGCCCTAGGGGGGCCAGGGAAGGTTCAGCCCCAGCATTTT

clone_size: -
j_call: TRBJ2-7
v_call: TRBV6-6
d_call: -
cdr3_aa: CASIARQFSSYEQYF
cdr3_nt: TGTGCCAGTATAGCCCGACAATTTAGCTCCTACGAGCAGTACTTC

clone_size: -
j_call: TRBJ1-5
v_call: TRBV10-3
d_call: -
cdr3_aa: CAISEYDGQPQHF
cdr3_nt: TGTGCCATCAGTGAGTACGATGGACAGCCCCAGCATTTT

clone_size: -
j_call: TRBJ1-5
v_call: TRBV12-3/TRBV12-4
d_call: -
cdr3_aa: CASSLALGSQPQHF
cdr3_nt: TGTGCCAGCAGTTTAGCGTTAGGGTCTCAGCCCCAGCATTTT

clone_size: once
j_call: TRBJ2-1
v_call: TRBV7-2
d_call: TRBD2
cdr3_aa: CASSLTGTSIHEQFF
cdr3_nt: TGTGCCAGCAGTTTAACCGGGACTAGCATCCATGAGCAGTTCTTC

clone_size: -
j_call: TRBJ2-1
v_call: TRBV25-1
d_call: TRBD2
cdr3_aa: CASSASAGAPYEQFF
cdr3_nt: TGTGCCAGCAGTGCCTCAGCGGGAGCCCCGTATGAGCAGTTCTTC

clone_size: -
j_call: TRBJ1-1
v_call: TRBV12-3/TRBV12-4
d_call: -
cdr3_aa: CASSFTRRVNTEAFF
cdr3_nt: TGTGCCAGCAGTTTTACCAGGAGAGTGAACACTGAAGCTTTCTTT

clone_size: -
j_call: TRBJ1-5
v_call: TRBV7-2
d_call: TRBD1
cdr3_aa: CASSWDRGVEQPQHF
cdr3_nt: TGTGCCAGCAGCTGGGACAGGGGCGTGGAGCAGCCCCAGCATTTT

clone_size: -
j_call: TRBJ1-3
v_call: TRBV7-9
d_call: TRBD1
cdr3_aa: CASSFGGQGRFRNTIYF
cdr3_nt: TGTGCCAGCAGCTTCGGCGGACAGGGGCGATTTAGAAACACCATATATTTT

clone_size: -
j_call: TRBJ1-1
v_call: TRBV5-1
d_call: -
cdr3_aa: CASSVTGTMNTEAFF
cdr3_nt: TGCGCCAGCAGCGTTACAGGGACCATGAACACTGAAGCTTTCTTT

clone_size: -
j_call: TRBJ2-3
v_call: TRBV5-4
d_call: -
cdr3_aa: CASSLGGISTDTQYF
cdr3_nt: TGTGCCAGCAGCTTAGGTGGGATTAGCACAGATACGCAGTATTTT

clone_size: -
j_call: TRBJ2-2
v_call: TRBV6-2/TRBV6-3
d_call: TRBD1
cdr3_aa: CASSYILGTGGFAGELFF
cdr3_nt: TGTGCCAGCAGTTACATTTTGGGGACAGGGGGCTTCGCCGGGGAGCTGTTTTTT

clone_size: -
j_call: TRBJ1-2
v_call: TRBV9
d_call: TRBD1
cdr3_aa: CASSFGRQGPYGYTF
cdr3_nt: TGTGCCAGCAGCTTTGGGCGACAGGGTCCCTATGGCTACACCTTC

clone_size: -
j_call: TRBJ1-1
v_call: TRBV28
d_call: -
cdr3_aa: CASYTAAQNTEAFF
cdr3_nt: TGTGCCAGCTATACGGCAGCTCAGAACACTGAAGCTTTCTTT

clone_size: -
j_call: TRBJ1-2
v_call: TRBV28
d_call: TRBD1
cdr3_aa: CASSFVLGGVGYGYTF
cdr3_nt: TGTGCCAGCAGTTTCGTACTAGGGGGCGTCGGCTATGGCTACACCTTC